A selection of T cell receptor beta chains follows, all from one sample in a study of neurological immune-mediated disorders. TCRdb passed the 5' RACE reads through MiXCR, listing each CDR3 protein once. In the table there are around 130,000 distinct CDR3 sequences, about 3.2% of which are singletons. Sequenced input: PBMCs. Source of these receptors: a woman under 40 with multiple sclerosis. Both conserved end residues are part of each CDR3. The D gene is left open where the match is weak. Where a row states a size, it is once, few, many or the class of an expanded clone; other rows omit it.

.,TRBV5-1,TRBJ2-5,few,CASSGGGAGTQYF,TGCGCCAGCAGCGGCGGGGGCGCGGGGACCCAGTACTTC
.,TRBV5-5,TRBJ2-7,.,CTSSFQAGIGQYF,TGTACCAGCAGCTTCCAGGCGGGAATAGGGCAGTACTTC
.,TRBV28,TRBJ2-1,many,CASSIANEQFF,TGTGCCAGCAGTATAGCCAATGAGCAGTTCTTC
.,TRBV20-1,TRBJ1-1,many,CSAQRTVTRWANTEAFF,TGCAGTGCTCAAAGGACGGTGACGCGGTGGGCGAACACTGAAGCTTTCTTT
.,TRBV12-3/TRBV12-4,TRBJ1-5,many,CASLKGGNQPQHF,TGTGCCAGCCTGAAAGGAGGCAATCAGCCCCAGCATTTT
.,TRBV5-6,TRBJ2-1,many,CASSLRQAIYNEQFF,TGTGCCAGCAGCTTGAGACAGGCGATCTACAATGAGCAGTTCTTC
TRBD2,TRBV7-9,TRBJ2-1,many,CASSLAMGLAGREQFF,TGTGCCAGCAGCTTAGCGATGGGACTAGCGGGGAGAGAGCAGTTCTTC
TRBD1,TRBV20-1,TRBJ2-5,many,CSALGQGETQYF,TGCAGTGCACTCGGACAGGGAGAGACCCAGTACTTC
TRBD2,TRBV5-1,TRBJ2-2,many,CASRPSSGRSTGELFF,TGCGCCAGCAGACCCTCTAGCGGGAGAAGTACCGGGGAGCTGTTTTTT
.,TRBV12-3/TRBV12-4,TRBJ2-3,many,CASSLSITVSTDTQYF,TGTGCCAGCAGTTTAAGCATCACCGTTAGCACAGATACGCAGTATTTT
TRBD2,TRBV6-5,TRBJ2-1,many,CASSYPPPGLAAYNEQFF,TGTGCCAGCAGTTACCCCCCTCCGGGGCTAGCGGCCTACAATGAGCAGTTCTTC
.,TRBV20-1,TRBJ2-3,.,CSVPPAGRGDTQYF,TGCAGCGTCCCTCCCGCGGGCCGCGGGGATACGCAGTATTTT
.,TRBV24-1,TRBJ2-2,many,CATQGIQNTGELFF,TGTGCCACCCAAGGTATCCAGAACACCGGGGAGCTGTTTTTT
.,TRBV7-8,TRBJ1-6,many,CASSLGKGGSPLHF,TGTGCCAGCAGCCTGGGGAAGGGGGGGTCACCCCTCCACTTT
.,TRBV20-1,TRBJ2-7,many,CSVRPRTGTHYEQYF,TGCAGTGTTAGACCACGAACAGGGACCCACTACGAGCAGTACTTC
TRBD1,TRBV12-3/TRBV12-4,TRBJ1-2,many,CASSLGQGASYGYTF,TGTGCCAGCAGTTTGGGCCAGGGGGCGAGCTATGGCTACACCTTC
TRBD1,TRBV9,TRBJ2-1,many,CASCMSPDRGFDEQFF,TGTGCCAGCTGCATGAGTCCGGACAGGGGTTTCGATGAGCAGTTCTTC